Described below is a single T cell receptor (beta chain) sequence and its context. Its antigen is currently unknown. Here immunoSEQ multiplex PCR was the method, and the copy in TCRdb shows in-frame clones only, minus some. The repertoire holds 100,000 or so clones, with about 89% as singletons. The data originate from a study of T cell responses to AZD1222 COVID-19 vaccine. Study results and limitations: Unmutated variant regions are reportedly the target of nearly half of TCRs that are spike-specific. Every sample of the repertoires postdated the peak T cell response. The study identified only five to seven AZD1222 recipients as seropositive at baseline. Donors, mostly white British, included more females; clonal diversity was possibly underestimated.

The germline V gene has CDR1 MNHEY and CDR2 SMNVEV (reference sequence). This CDR3 comprises 14 residues. V shed 2 bases, J shed 4 bases, and the junction held 1 base outside the gene matches. Sequenced material: peripheral blood, taken 28 days after the second AZD1222 dose. The TCR sequence derives from an adult who received the AZD1222 COVID-19 vaccine. The V gene is TRBV27, the J gene TRBJ2-3; 9 nucleotides agree with TRBD1. CDR3 sequence (DNA): TGTGCCAGCAGTTTAGGGACAGGGTCAGATACGCAGTATTTT. Translating gives CASSLGTGSDTQYF.